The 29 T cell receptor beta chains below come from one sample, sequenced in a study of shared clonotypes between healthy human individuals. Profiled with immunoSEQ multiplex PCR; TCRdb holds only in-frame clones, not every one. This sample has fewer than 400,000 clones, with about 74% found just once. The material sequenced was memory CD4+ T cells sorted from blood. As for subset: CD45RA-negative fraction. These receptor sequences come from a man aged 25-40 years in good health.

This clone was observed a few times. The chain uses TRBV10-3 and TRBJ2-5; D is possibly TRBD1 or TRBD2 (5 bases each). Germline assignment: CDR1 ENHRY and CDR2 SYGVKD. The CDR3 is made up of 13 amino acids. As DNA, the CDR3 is TGTGCGGGCGGTGGGGGAAAAGAAGAGACCCAGTACTTC. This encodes CAGGGGKEETQYF.

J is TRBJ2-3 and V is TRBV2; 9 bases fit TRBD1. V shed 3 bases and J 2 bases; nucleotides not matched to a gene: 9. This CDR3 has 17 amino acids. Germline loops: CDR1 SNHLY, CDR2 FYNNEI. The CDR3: CASSDYRTGGTTDTQYF. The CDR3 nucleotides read TGTGCCAGCAGTGATTATAGAACAGGGGGCACCACAGATACGCAGTATTTT.

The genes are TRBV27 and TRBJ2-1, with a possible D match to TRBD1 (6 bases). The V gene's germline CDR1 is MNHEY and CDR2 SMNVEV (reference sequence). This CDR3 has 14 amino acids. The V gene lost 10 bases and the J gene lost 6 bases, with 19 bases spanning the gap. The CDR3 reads CATSTGFFGNEQFF. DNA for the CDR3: TGTGCCACCTCGACAGGTTTTTTCGGCAATGAGCAGTTCTTC.

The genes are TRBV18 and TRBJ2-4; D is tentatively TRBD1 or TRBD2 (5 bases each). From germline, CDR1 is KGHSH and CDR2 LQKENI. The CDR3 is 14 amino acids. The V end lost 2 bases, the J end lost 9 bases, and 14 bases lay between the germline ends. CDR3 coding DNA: TGTGCCAGCTCACCAGAGTTAGGGGCGGGCATTCAGTACTTC. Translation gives CASSPELGAGIQYF.

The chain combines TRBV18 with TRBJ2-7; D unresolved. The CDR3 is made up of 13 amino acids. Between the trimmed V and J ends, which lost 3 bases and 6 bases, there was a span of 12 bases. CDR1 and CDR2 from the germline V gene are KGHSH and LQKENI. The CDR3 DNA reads TGTGCCAGCTCACCTTTATCAGATGGCGAGCAGTACTTC. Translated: CASSPLSDGEQYF.

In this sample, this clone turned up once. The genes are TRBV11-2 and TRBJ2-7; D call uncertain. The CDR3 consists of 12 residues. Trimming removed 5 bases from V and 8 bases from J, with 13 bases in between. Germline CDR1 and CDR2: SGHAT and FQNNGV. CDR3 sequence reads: CASSPGGLKQYF. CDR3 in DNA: TGTGCCAGCAGCCCTGGTGGCTTGAAGCAGTACTTC.

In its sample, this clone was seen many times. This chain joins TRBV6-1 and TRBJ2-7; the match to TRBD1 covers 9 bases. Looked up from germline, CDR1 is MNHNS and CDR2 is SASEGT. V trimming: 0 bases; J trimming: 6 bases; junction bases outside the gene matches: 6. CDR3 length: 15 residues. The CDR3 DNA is TGTGCCAGCAGTGAAGCGGGACAGGGAAGGGGCGAGCAGTACTTC. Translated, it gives CASSEAGQGRGEQYF.

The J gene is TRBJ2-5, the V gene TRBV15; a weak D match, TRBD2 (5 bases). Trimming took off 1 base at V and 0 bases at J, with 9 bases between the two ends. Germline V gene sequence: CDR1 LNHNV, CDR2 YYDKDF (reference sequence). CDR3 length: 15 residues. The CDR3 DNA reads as TGTGCCACCAGCAGAGGGCCGGGGAACCAAGAGACCCAGTACTTC. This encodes CATSRGPGNQETQYF.

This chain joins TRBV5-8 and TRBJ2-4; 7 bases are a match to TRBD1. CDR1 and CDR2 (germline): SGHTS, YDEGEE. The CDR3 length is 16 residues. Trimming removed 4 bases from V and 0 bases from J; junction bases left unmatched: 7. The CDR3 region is CASSPVDRLAKNIQYF. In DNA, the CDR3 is TGTGCCAGCAGCCCTGTGGACAGGCTAGCCAAAAACATTCAGTACTTC.

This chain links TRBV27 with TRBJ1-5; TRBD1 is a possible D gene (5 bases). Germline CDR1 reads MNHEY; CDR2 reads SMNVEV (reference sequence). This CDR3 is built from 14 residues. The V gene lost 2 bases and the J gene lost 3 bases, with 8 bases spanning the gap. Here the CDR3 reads CASSLKGPNQPQHF. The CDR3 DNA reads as TGTGCCAGCAGTTTAAAGGGGCCCAATCAGCCCCAGCATTTT.

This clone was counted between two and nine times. The CDR3 coding sequence is TGTGCCAGCAGCCAATTAGCTCGGGAGACCCAGTACTTC. This codes for CASSQLARETQYF. The V call is TRBV14, the J call TRBJ2-5; D not certain. Germline-derived CDR1 and CDR2 are SGHDN and FVKESK. V was clipped by 2 bases and J by 5 bases, with 9 bases between them. CDR3 length: 13 amino acids.

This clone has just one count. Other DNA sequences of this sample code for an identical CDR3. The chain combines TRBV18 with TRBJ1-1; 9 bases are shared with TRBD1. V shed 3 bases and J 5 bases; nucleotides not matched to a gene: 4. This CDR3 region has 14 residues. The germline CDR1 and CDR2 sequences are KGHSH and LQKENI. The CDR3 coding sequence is TGTGCCAGCTCACCGGGACAGGGCTATACTGAAGCTTTCTTT. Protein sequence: CASSPGQGYTEAFF.

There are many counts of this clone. The CDR3 nucleotides are TGTGCCAGCAGTTCGCCAGGGGTGATGGATCAGCCCCAGCATTTT. Its translation: CASSSPGVMDQPQHF. The genes are TRBV28 and TRBJ1-5, with D perhaps matching TRBD1 (6 bases). CDR1 is MDHEN, CDR2 SYDVKM, per germline. The CDR3 spans 15 residues. The V end was cut by 4 bases, the J end by 5 bases, with 15 bases between.

CDR3 region: CASSGRYSYEQYF. CDR3 nucleotides: TGTGCCAGCTCAGGCAGGTACTCCTACGAGCAGTACTTC. The J gene is TRBJ2-7, the V gene TRBV7-6; the D is unclear. The CDR3 loop spans 13 amino acids. CDR1 and CDR2 from the germline V gene are SGHVS and FNYEAQ. V lost 8 bases and J lost 0, with 11 bases in between.

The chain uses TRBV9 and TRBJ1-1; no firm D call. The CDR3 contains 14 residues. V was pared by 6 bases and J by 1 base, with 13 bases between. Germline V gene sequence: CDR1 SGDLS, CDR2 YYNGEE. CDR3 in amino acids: CASTRRGSNTEAFF. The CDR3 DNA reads TGTGCCAGCACCCGTAGAGGCTCGAACACTGAAGCTTTCTTT.

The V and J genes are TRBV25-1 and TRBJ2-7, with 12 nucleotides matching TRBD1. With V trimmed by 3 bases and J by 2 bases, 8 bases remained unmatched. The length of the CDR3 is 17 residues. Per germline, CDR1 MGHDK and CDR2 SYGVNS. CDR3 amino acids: CASSEGQGAKAAYEQYF. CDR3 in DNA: TGTGCCAGCAGTGAGGGACAGGGGGCAAAGGCGGCCTACGAGCAGTACTTC.

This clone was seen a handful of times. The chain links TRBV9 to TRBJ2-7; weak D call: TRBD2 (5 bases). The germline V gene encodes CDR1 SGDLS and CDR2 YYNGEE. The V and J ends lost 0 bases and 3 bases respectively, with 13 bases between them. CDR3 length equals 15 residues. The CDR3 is CASSVDGVRDYEQYF. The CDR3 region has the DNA TGTGCCAGCAGCGTAGACGGGGTTAGGGACTACGAGCAGTACTTC.

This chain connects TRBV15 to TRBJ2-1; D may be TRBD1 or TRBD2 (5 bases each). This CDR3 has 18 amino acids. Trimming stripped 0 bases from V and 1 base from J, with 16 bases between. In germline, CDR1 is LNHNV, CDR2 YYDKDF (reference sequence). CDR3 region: CATSRDRSPWGSYNEQFF. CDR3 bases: TGTGCCACCAGCAGAGATCGTTCTCCTTGGGGGTCCTACAATGAGCAGTTCTTC.

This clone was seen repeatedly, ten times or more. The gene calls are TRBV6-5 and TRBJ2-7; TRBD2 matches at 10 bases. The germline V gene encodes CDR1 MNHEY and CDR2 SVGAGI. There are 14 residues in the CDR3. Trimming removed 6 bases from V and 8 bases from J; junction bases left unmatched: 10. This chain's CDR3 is CASSGTSVNRKQYF. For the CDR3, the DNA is TGTGCCAGCAGCGGGACTAGCGTAAACCGGAAGCAGTACTTC.

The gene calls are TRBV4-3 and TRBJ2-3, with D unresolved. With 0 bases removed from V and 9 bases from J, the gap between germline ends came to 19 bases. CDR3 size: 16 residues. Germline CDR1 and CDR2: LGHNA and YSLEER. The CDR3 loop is CASSQEISEPLETQYF. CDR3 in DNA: TGCGCCAGCAGCCAAGAGATATCGGAGCCCCTAGAAACGCAGTATTTT.

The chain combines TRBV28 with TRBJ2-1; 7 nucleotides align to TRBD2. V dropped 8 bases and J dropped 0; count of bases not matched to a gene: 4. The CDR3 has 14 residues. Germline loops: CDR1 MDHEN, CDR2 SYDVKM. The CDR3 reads CASAGGSSYNEQFF. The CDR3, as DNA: TGTGCCAGCGCAGGCGGGAGCTCCTACAATGAGCAGTTCTTC.

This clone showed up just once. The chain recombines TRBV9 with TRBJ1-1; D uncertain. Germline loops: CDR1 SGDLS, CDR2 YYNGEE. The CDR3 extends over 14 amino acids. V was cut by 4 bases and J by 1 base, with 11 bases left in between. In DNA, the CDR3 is TGTGCCAGCAGCTCCCAGCTAGGGAACACTGAAGCTTTCTTT. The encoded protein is CASSSQLGNTEAFF.

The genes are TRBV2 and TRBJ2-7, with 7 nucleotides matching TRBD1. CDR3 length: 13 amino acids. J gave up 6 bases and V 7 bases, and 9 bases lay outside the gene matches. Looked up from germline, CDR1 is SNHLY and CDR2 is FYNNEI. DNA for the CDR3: TGTGCCAGCAACCGGGACAGAGGCCTCGAGCAGTACTTC. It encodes CASNRDRGLEQYF.

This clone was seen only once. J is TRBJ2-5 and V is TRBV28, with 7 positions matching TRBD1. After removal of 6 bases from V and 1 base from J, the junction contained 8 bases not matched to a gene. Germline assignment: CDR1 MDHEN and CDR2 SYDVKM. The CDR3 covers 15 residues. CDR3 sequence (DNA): TGTGCCAGCAGCCAAGGGACAGCCCGCCAAGAGACCCAGTACTTC. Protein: CASSQGTARQETQYF.

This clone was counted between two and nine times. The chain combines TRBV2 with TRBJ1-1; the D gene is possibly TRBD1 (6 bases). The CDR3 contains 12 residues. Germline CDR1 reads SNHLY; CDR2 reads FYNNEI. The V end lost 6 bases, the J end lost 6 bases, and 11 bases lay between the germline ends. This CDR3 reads CASSVGQSEAFF. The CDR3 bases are TGTGCCAGCAGCGTCGGACAGTCTGAAGCTTTCTTT.

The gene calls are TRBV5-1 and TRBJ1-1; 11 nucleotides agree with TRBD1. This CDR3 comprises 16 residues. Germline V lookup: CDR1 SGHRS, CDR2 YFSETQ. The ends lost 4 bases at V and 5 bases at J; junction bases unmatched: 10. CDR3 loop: CASSLDRGLSGTEAFF. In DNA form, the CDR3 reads TGCGCCAGCAGCCTGGACAGGGGGCTTTCAGGGACTGAAGCTTTCTTT.

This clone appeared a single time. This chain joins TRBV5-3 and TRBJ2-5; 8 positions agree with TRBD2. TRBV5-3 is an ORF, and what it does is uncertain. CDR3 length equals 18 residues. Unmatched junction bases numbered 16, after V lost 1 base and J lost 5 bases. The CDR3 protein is CARSLMVSGDLNVETQYF. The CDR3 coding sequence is TGTGCCAGAAGCTTGATGGTTAGCGGGGATCTAAACGTGGAGACCCAGTACTTC.

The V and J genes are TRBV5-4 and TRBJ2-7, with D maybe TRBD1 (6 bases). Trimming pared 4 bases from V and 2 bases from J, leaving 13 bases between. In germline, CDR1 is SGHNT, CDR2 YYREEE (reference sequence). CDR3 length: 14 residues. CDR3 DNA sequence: TGTGCCAGCAGCCTTGACGCAGGGGCCTACGAGCAGTACTTC. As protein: CASSLDAGAYEQYF.

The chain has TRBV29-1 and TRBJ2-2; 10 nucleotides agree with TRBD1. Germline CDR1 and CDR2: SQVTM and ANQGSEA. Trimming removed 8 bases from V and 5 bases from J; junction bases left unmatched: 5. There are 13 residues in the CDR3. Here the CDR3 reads CSSWTGGTGELFF. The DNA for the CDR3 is TGCAGCTCCTGGACAGGGGGGACCGGGGAGCTGTTTTTT.